This entry describes one TCR beta chain. It lacks a known antigen. No quality values exist for individual bases; no much larger clone is one base distant. The sample is drawn from a study of graft-versus-host responses after intestinal transplantation (dated by TCRdb to about 2021). Background for the entire study: The transplants that recipients got were multivisceral, liver-intestinal, or isolated intestinal. A peak of at least 4% donor T cells among recipient peripheral blood mononuclear cells was the definition used for donor T cell macrochimerism. Every recipient was given anti-thymocyte globulin induction, then maintenance tacrolimus and steroids for two to three years. Bulk TCR-beta CDR3 sequencing was used to track graft-versus-host and host-versus-graft alloreactive T cell clones in the graft, circulation and bone marrow after intestinal transplantation. To identify alloreactive clones, pre-transplant mixed lymphocyte reaction products were sequenced and compared with unstimulated pre-transplant donor and recipient T cells. The cohort enrolled 24 intestinal transplant recipients, one of whom was a retransplant, and a few patients without pretransplant specimens were excluded. Rather than being sequenced by the commercial service, samples from a few later patients were sequenced in-house on an Illumina MiSeq and processed with MiXCR. Paper-wide results and their limitations: GvH clones turned up in recipient bone marrow, with some appearing earlier in ileal mucosa or blood, a pattern consistent with an intestinal mucosal origin. Conclusions were limited by the relatively low number and heterogeneity of intestinal transplant patients. Early after transplant, declines in HvG clones were associated with peak levels of circulating GvH clones. High GvH to HvG T cell clonal ratios were observed in the allografts of patients with donor T cell macrochimerism.

The time point label corresponds to: cells obtained before transplantation from donor or recipient. CD3+CD4+ and CD3+CD8+ populations were FACS-sorted from unstimulated pre-transplant donor and recipient cells taken from spleen or lymph nodes. The receptor library was made with the immunoSEQ multiplex PCR assay. For most patients, genomic DNA was isolated using the Qiagen DNeasy Blood and Tissue Kit and was shipped frozen to Adaptive Biotechnologies for TCR sequencing. For most patients, high-throughput TCR-beta CDR3 sequencing of genomic DNA was performed by Adaptive Biotechnologies. Regarding the original processing steps: Adaptive's ImmunoSEQ software was the source of the TCR sequencing data for about 20 patients, while a few other patients were processed with MiXCR and VDJtools. CD4 versus CD8 sorting errors were corrected by removing sequences found in both subsets at a frequency ratio below 5:1. CDR3 nucleotide sequences shared between donor and recipient were removed because their origin could not be assigned. To count as alloreactive, a clone needed at least 2-fold expansion over unstimulated cells and a minimum CFSE-low frequency of 0.002% (template counts) or 0.001% (read counts). Mappable clones were those detected in sequenced pre-transplant spleen, lymph node, or MLR CFSE-low populations of the donor or recipient. Cumulative frequency of alloreactive clones was calculated as a percentage of all sequences weighted by copy number. TCRdb provides this immuneACCESS table in a form limited to in-frame rearrangements. Some clones are lacking; in checked studies, under half of them reflect an unresolved V gene, and why the rest are absent is not known. V, J and clone size derive from that table, while D and trimming were established from the DNA sequence. For this sample there are approximately 75,000 clones; 90% appear just once. The ten top clones hold less than 5% of the sample.

The sequence derives from a human donor who was the organ donor for an intestinal transplant. The material sequenced was unstimulated CD8+ T cells sorted from spleen or lymph node cells, taken before transplant.

CDR3 sequence: CASSGALTGNTEAFF. The sequenced DNA: TGTGCCAGCAGCGGGGCCCTAACAGGGAACACTGAAGCTTTCTTT. This sequence uses TRBV7-9 and TRBJ1-1, and possibly TRBD1, on 5 matching bases. V is reduced by 5 bases and J by 1 base, leaving a spacing of 14 bases between them. The CDR3 goes from the cysteine to the phenylalanine over 15 residues. The sequence is cut down to CDR3 DNA, 45 bases in frame from base 1. The germline V gene (reference sequence) supplies CDR1 SEHNR and CDR2 FQNEAQ.